Described below is a single T cell receptor beta chain sequence and its context. This record comes from a study of blood T cell repertoires in COVID-19. Germline V CDR1 and CDR2: LNHDA, SQIVND (reference sequence). V gave up 2 bases and J gave up 0 bases; unmatched junction bases: 10. The length of the CDR3 is 18 residues. Generated by immunoSEQ multiplex PCR, the TCRdb table keeps only in-frame clones and is missing some. The table records roughly 200,000 clones, less than 85% of them present only once. Material: peripheral blood. This clonotype was sampled from a man aged 45-65 years who had recovered from COVID-19. The chain is built from TRBV19 and TRBJ1-5; 7 bases are a match to TRBD1. The DNA for the CDR3 is TGTGCCAGTAGTATAATACGACAGGGAAAATATAGCAATCAGCCCCAGCATTTT. Translated, it gives CASSIIRQGKYSNQPQHF.